This TCR beta chain was sequenced for a study of blood T cell repertoires in COVID-19. Study summary: COVID-19 samples, acute and convalescent, were from the United States, Italy and Spain.

Each participant's cohort was designated according to participant-reported clinical history. Per germline, CDR1 LNHDA and CDR2 SQIVND (reference sequence). The V gene end was trimmed by 3 bases and the J gene end by 10 bases; junction bases not matched to a gene: 2. The length of the CDR3 is 12 residues. The method was immunoSEQ multiplex PCR; TCRdb's version includes in-frame clones alone and lacks a portion of them. The profile shows about 180,000 clones, 88% of them singletons. The rearrangement links TRBV19 to TRBJ2-1; 8 bases match TRBD1. This clonotype originated in a young woman who had recovered from COVID-19. Sequencing was performed on PBMCs or T cells enriched from blood (not recorded which). For the CDR3, the DNA is TGTGCCAGTAGTATCCCAGGGGGCGAGCAGTTCTTC. It codes for CASSIPGGEQFF.